This T cell receptor (beta chain) was recovered during a study of graft-versus-host responses after intestinal transplantation. Study overall: Multivisceral, liver-intestinal, or isolated intestinal grafts were transplanted into recipients.

This clone came up once. Its target is unknown. Study-level results: High graft-versus-host to host-versus-graft clonal ratios were found in allografts of patients who had graft-donor T cell macrochimerism.

Produced via immunoSEQ multiplex PCR; TCRdb's table is partial and in-frame only. This table has 70,000 to 95,000 clones, approximately 92% appearing once. The receptor was isolated from a human donor who was the organ donor for an intestinal transplant. The input for sequencing was unstimulated CD8+ T cells sorted from spleen or lymph node cells, taken before transplant.

The CDR3 protein is CASSFRALAGGPNEQFF. The CDR3 nucleotides are TGTGCCAGCAGTTTTCGCGCATTAGCGGGGGGGCCGAATGAGCAGTTCTTC. The chain joins TRBV27 to TRBJ2-1, with 11 positions matching TRBD2. Germline assignment: CDR1 MNHEY and CDR2 SMNVEV (reference sequence). The CDR3 extends over 17 amino acids. The ends lost 3 bases at V and 7 bases at J; junction bases unmatched: 11.